This is a list of T cell receptor beta chains from one sample in a study of blood T cell repertoires in COVID-19. TCRdb's copy holds only in-frame clones and misses some; the assay was immunoSEQ multiplex PCR. Altogether around 69,000 clones are present, roughly 76% being singletons, with the ten largest covering 20% to 25%. Sequenced material: peripheral blood. The receptors come from a woman in her 70s with acute or convalescent COVID-19. The CDR3 runs from the conserved cysteine through the conserved F or W. D genes are given only for firm matches. Clone size is not always given. Where it is, it says once, few, many or a class for expanded clones.

clone size | D gene | J gene | V gene | CDR3 protein | CDR3 DNA
NA | NA | TRBJ1-3 | TRBV19 | CASSATGGNTIYF | TGTGCCAGTAGTGCGACAGGTGGAAACACCATATATTTT
NA | TRBD1 | TRBJ1-2 | TRBV7-9 | CASSLFDRGNYGYTF | TGTGCCAGCAGCCTTTTTGACAGGGGGAACTATGGCTACACCTTC
NA | NA | TRBJ1-1 | TRBV6-1 | CASSEVEGWTEAFF | TGTGCCAGCAGTGAGGTGGAGGGGTGGACTGAAGCTTTCTTT
NA | TRBD1 | TRBJ1-2 | TRBV19 | CASSIRNRGNNYGYTF | TGTGCCAGTAGTATCAGGAACAGGGGCAATAACTATGGCTACACCTTC
NA | NA | TRBJ1-1 | TRBV4-1 | CASSLDIPGGNTEAFF | TGCGCCAGCAGCCTGGACATTCCCGGTGGTAACACTGAAGCTTTCTTT
NA | NA | TRBJ2-7 | TRBV28 | CASSRQFYEQYF | TGTGCCAGCAGTCGACAGTTCTACGAGCAGTACTTC
few | TRBD1 | TRBJ2-7 | TRBV12-5 | CASGDRGSYEQYF | TGTGCTAGTGGGGACAGGGGTTCCTACGAGCAGTACTTC
NA | TRBD2 | TRBJ2-1 | TRBV15 | CATSTSGLAAHNEQFF | TGTGCCACCAGCACCTCGGGACTAGCGGCACACAATGAGCAGTTCTTC
few | NA | TRBJ1-2 | TRBV6-5 | CAGKLPLYGYTF | TGTGCCGGAAAACTACCTCTCTATGGCTACACCTTC
NA | TRBD1 | TRBJ2-3 | TRBV5-8 | CASSLGQGAATDTQYF | TGTGCCAGCAGCTTAGGACAGGGCGCGGCTACAGATACGCAGTATTTT
NA | NA | TRBJ2-7 | TRBV5-8 | CASSIVGPAYEQYF | TGTGCCAGCAGCATCGTGGGGCCCGCCTACGAGCAGTACTTC
once | NA | TRBJ2-3 | TRBV11-3 | CASSLNQFNDTQYF | TGTGCCAGCAGCTTAAACCAGTTTAATGATACGCAGTATTTT
NA | NA | TRBJ2-7 | TRBV30 | CAWSTLSYEQYF | TGTGCCTGGAGTACCCTATCCTACGAGCAGTACTTC
NA | TRBD1 | TRBJ1-3 | TRBV18 | CASSRYTPGQANSGNTIYF | TGTGCCAGCTCACGTTACACTCCGGGACAGGCGAACTCTGGAAACACCATATATTTT
NA | NA | TRBJ1-3 | TRBV28 | CASSSPSTGNTIYF | TGTGCCAGCAGTTCCCCGAGTACTGGAAACACCATATATTTT
NA | NA | TRBJ2-7 | TRBV14 | CASSQGSRSSYEQYF | TGTGCCAGCAGTCAAGGTTCCCGGAGCTCCTACGAGCAGTACTTC
once | NA | TRBJ1-2 | TRBV5-1 | CASSAGGGYTF | TGCGCCAGCAGCGCGGGTGGCGGCTACACCTTC
NA | NA | TRBJ1-1 | TRBV5-8 | CASSRSGLNTEAFF | TGTGCCAGCAGCCGCTCAGGGCTGAACACTGAAGCTTTCTTT
once | TRBD1 | TRBJ1-2 | TRBV9 | CASREQGLYGYTF | TGTGCCAGCAGAGAACAGGGGCTCTATGGCTACACCTTC
once | NA | TRBJ2-1 | TRBV7-6 | CASSLRRLALSYNEQFF | TGTGCCAGCAGCCTTAGGAGACTCGCCCTATCCTACAATGAGCAGTTCTTC
NA | TRBD1 | TRBJ2-7 | TRBV6-5 | CASRRLDRENYEQYF | TGTGCCAGCAGACGCCTGGACAGGGAGAACTACGAGCAGTACTTC
NA | TRBD2 | TRBJ2-1 | TRBV10-3 | CAISATSGYYNEQFF | TGTGCCATCAGTGCGACTAGCGGGTACTACAATGAGCAGTTCTTC
NA | TRBD1 | TRBJ2-1 | TRBV7-9 | CASSLSGQGDISYNEQFF | TGTGCCAGCAGCTTATCGGGACAGGGGGATATATCCTACAATGAGCAGTTCTTC
few | TRBD1 | TRBJ1-3 | TRBV2 | CASMRDRVGNTIYF | TGTGCCAGCATGAGAGACAGGGTCGGGAACACCATATATTTT
NA | TRBD1 | TRBJ1-3 | TRBV5-1 | CASTRGGDRAASGNTIYF | TGCGCCAGCACCCGGGGGGGCGACAGGGCTGCCTCTGGAAACACCATATATTTT
NA | TRBD2 | TRBJ2-7 | TRBV3-1/TRBV3-2 | CASANGGRVNEQYF | TGTGCCAGTGCGAACGGCGGGAGAGTCAACGAGCAGTACTTC
NA | TRBD1 | TRBJ1-2 | TRBV29-1 | CSGGQGAVGYTF | TGCAGCGGCGGACAGGGGGCAGTTGGCTACACCTTC
NA | TRBD1 | TRBJ1-1 | TRBV6-1 | CASSERQGARVGAEAFF | TGTGCCAGCAGTGAGAGACAGGGGGCGCGAGTAGGTGCTGAAGCTTTCTTT
NA | TRBD1 | TRBJ1-5 | TRBV5-6 | CASSFRQGRNQPQHF | TGTGCCAGCAGCTTTAGACAGGGACGCAATCAGCCCCAGCATTTT
NA | NA | TRBJ1-1 | TRBV5-4 | CASSRGSNTEAFF | TGTGCCAGCAGCCGGGGATCGAACACTGAAGCTTTCTTT
NA | TRBD1 | TRBJ2-7 | TRBV18 | CASSPRQGSSAGEQYF | TGTGCCAGCTCACCACGACAGGGATCCTCCGCTGGCGAGCAGTACTTC
once | TRBD1 | TRBJ1-2 | TRBV5-1 | CASSFPPGQGGYGYTF | TGCGCCAGCAGTTTTCCACCGGGACAGGGCGGCTATGGCTACACCTTC
NA | NA | TRBJ1-1 | TRBV2 | CASRASNTEAFF | TGTGCCAGCAGGGCCTCGAACACTGAAGCTTTCTTT
once | TRBD2 | TRBJ2-7 | TRBV9 | CASSVSAGGPYEQYF | TGTGCCAGCAGCGTATCTGCGGGAGGTCCCTACGAGCAGTACTTC
NA | TRBD1 | TRBJ2-7 | TRBV5-1 | CASSWTGGAYEQYF | TGCGCCAGCAGCTGGACAGGGGGCGCCTACGAGCAGTACTTC
NA | TRBD1 | TRBJ1-5 | TRBV29-1 | CSVSGGGSNQPQHF | TGCAGCGTGTCAGGGGGCGGAAGCAATCAGCCCCAGCATTTT
NA | NA | TRBJ2-6 | TRBV5-1 | CASSLGGVSGANVLTF | TGCGCCAGCAGCTTGGGGGGAGTCTCTGGGGCCAACGTCCTGACTTTC
NA | TRBD1 | TRBJ1-6 | TRBV5-6 | CASSLRQGASPLHF | TGTGCCAGCAGCTTAAGACAGGGGGCTTCACCCCTCCACTTT
NA | TRBD2 | TRBJ2-7 | TRBV11-2 | CASSSGGSSYEQYF | TGTGCCAGCAGCTCGGGGGGGAGCTCCTACGAGCAGTACTTC
once | TRBD2 | TRBJ2-1 | TRBV28 | CASSKGLAGDNYNEQFF | TGTGCCAGCAGCAAAGGACTAGCGGGAGACAACTACAATGAGCAGTTCTTC
NA | TRBD1 | TRBJ1-1 | TRBV2 | CASGTGLRFSF | TGTGCCAGCGGGACAGGGTTAAGGTTTTCCTTT
NA | NA | TRBJ1-5 | TRBV4-1 | CASSQDQGQPQHF | TGCGCCAGCAGCCAAGATCAGGGTCAGCCCCAGCATTTT
NA | TRBD2 | TRBJ2-1 | TRBV27 | CASPLGGSDSYNEQFF | TGTGCCAGCCCGTTGGGCGGGAGCGACTCCTACAATGAGCAGTTCTTC
NA | TRBD2 | TRBJ2-7 | TRBV2 | CASSPRLAGPSYEQYF | TGTGCCAGCAGTCCCAGACTAGCGGGGCCTTCCTACGAGCAGTACTTC
NA | NA | TRBJ2-1 | TRBV29-1 | CSVEVNFPYNEQFF | TGCAGCGTTGAAGTCAACTTCCCTTACAATGAGCAGTTCTTC
NA | NA | TRBJ1-1 | TRBV5-1 | CASSPGTGTEAFF | TGCGCCAGCAGCCCTGGAACGGGCACTGAAGCTTTCTTT
NA | NA | TRBJ2-3 | TRBV7-3 | CASSSSDTQYF | TGTGCCAGCAGCTCCTCAGATACGCAGTATTTT
NA | TRBD1 | TRBJ2-3 | TRBV5-4 | CASRGETGTADTQYF | TGTGCCAGCAGGGGAGAGACAGGGACGGCAGATACGCAGTATTTT
NA | TRBD2 | TRBJ2-1 | TRBV11-3 | CASSVGTSGRRDEQFF | TGTGCCAGCAGCGTCGGGACTAGCGGGAGGCGGGATGAGCAGTTCTTC
once | TRBD1 | TRBJ1-6 | TRBV28 | CASSHGTGGNSPLHF | TGTGCCAGCAGTCACGGGACAGGGGGGAATTCACCCCTCCACTTT